These 26 T cell receptor beta chains were all obtained from the same sample, sequenced in a study of vaccination and CD4 T cells after COVID-19. Their antigens are not known. Treatment reported: approximately nine-day PBMC culture with coronavirus spike peptide pools or control peptides (ViraFEST assay). An Oncomine TCR Beta short-read assay was used to sequence the DNA from cultured CD4+ T cells. TCRdb redid the calling of the PCR reads with MiXCR, one entry per CDR3 protein. The sample lists approximately 4,100 distinct CDR3 sequences, 21% occurring once. The specimen was CD4+ T cells from blood, cultured in vitro. The receptor set was obtained from a human donor who had recovered from COVID-19.

This chain connects TRBV11-3 to TRBJ2-3, with 9 bases that match TRBD1. The CDR3 runs to 15 residues. From germline, CDR1 is SGHNT and CDR2 YENEEA. Trimming removed 5 bases from V and 4 bases from J; junction bases left unmatched: 7. Here the CDR3 reads CASSPSGQGPDTQYF. CDR3 nucleotides: TGTGCCAGCAGCCCGAGTGGACAGGGGCCAGATACGCAGTATTTT.

This clonotype was counted a few times. This chain uses TRBV11-2 with TRBJ1-6; D remains ambiguous. Germline V gives CDR1 SGHAT, CDR2 FQNNGV. The V gene lost 1 base and the J gene lost 4 bases, with 5 bases spanning the gap. This CDR3 contains 14 residues. CDR3 DNA: TGTGCCAGCAGCTTAGGACGGTATAATTCACCCCTCCACTTT. Its translation: CASSLGRYNSPLHF.

This chain uses TRBV27 with TRBJ1-2; perhaps TRBD1 as D (6 bases). The length of the CDR3 is 14 residues. The V and J ends lost 7 bases and 4 bases respectively, with 16 bases between them. Germline CDR1 and CDR2: MNHEY and SMNVEV (reference sequence). The CDR3 DNA sequence: TGTGCCAGCACCAGTCCCCAGGGGACCTATGGCTACACCTTC. Its protein is CASTSPQGTYGYTF.

The chain links TRBV27 to TRBJ1-5; 8 bases fit TRBD1. J gave up 2 bases and V 7 bases, and 4 bases lay outside the gene matches. Germline CDR1 reads MNHEY; CDR2 reads SMNVEV (reference sequence). The CDR3 length is 14 residues. CDR3 in DNA: TGTGCCAGCACCGGACAGGGAGGCAATCAGCCCCAGCATTTT. Encoded protein: CASTGQGGNQPQHF.

This clonotype is large within its sample. The rearrangement links TRBV2 to TRBJ1-2; 9 bases are a match to TRBD1. The length of the CDR3 is 15 residues. V was pared by 4 bases and J by 7 bases, with 10 bases of the junction left unmatched. CDR1 is SNHLY and CDR2 is FYNNEI in the germline V gene. CDR3 bases: TGTGCCAGCAGTGTGAGGGGACAGGGTTCGGGTGGCTACACCTTC. Translated, it gives CASSVRGQGSGGYTF.

CDR3 sequence reads: CSARGVANYGYTF. For the CDR3, the DNA is TGCAGTGCTAGAGGGGTGGCAAACTATGGCTACACCTTC. The genes are TRBV20-1 and TRBJ1-2; no clear D gene. Germline V CDR1 and CDR2: DFQATT, SNEGSKA (reference sequence). The CDR3 has 13 amino acids. Trimming removed 1 base from V and 2 bases from J, with 8 bases in between.

Within the sample, this clonotype is medium-sized. This chain links TRBV12-3 or TRBV12-4 with TRBJ2-4; D not resolved. Trimming shortened V by 6 bases and J by 9 bases, and 21 bases separated the two germline ends. CDR3 length: 15 residues. CDR3 loop: CASSLYPPPAPIQYF. The CDR3 bases are TGTGCCAGCAGCTTATATCCCCCCCCGGCCCCCATTCAGTACTTC.

V usage is TRBV5-1 and J usage is TRBJ2-7; 9 positions match TRBD1. CDR3 size: 14 residues. Germline-derived CDR1 and CDR2 are SGHRS and YFSETQ. Trimming at V came to 4 bases and at J to 5 bases, leaving 7 bases not matched to a gene. CDR3 sequence reads: CASSATGGQDEQYF. The CDR3 nucleotides read TGCGCCAGCAGCGCGACAGGGGGTCAAGACGAGCAGTACTTC.

This clonotype was counted between two and nine times. V and J are TRBV5-1 and TRBJ1-1; 9 bases map to TRBD1. The J segment lost 11 bases and the V segment lost 3 bases, leaving 5 bases of the junction unmatched. Germline CDR1 and CDR2: SGHRS and YFSETQ. There are 12 residues in the CDR3. Here the CDR3 reads CASSSGQGTAFF. The CDR3 region has the DNA TGCGCCAGCAGCTCCGGACAGGGGACGGCTTTCTTT.

The chain couples TRBV20-1 to TRBJ2-3; 9 bases are a match to TRBD2. CDR3 length equals 14 residues. Germline lookup yields CDR1 DFQATT and CDR2 SNEGSKA (reference sequence). Trimming at V came to 5 bases and at J to 4 bases, leaving 7 bases not matched to a gene. The CDR3 nucleotides are TGCAGTGCTTTGACTAGCGGACTTGCAGATACGCAGTATTTT. Translated, it gives CSALTSGLADTQYF.

This clonotype was detected only a few times. This chain connects TRBV9 to TRBJ1-5; D not resolved. The V end lost 1 base, the J end lost 0 bases, and 14 bases lay between the germline ends. This CDR3 region has 17 residues. CDR1 and CDR2 from the germline V gene are SGDLS and YYNGEE. The CDR3 DNA sequence: TGTGCCAGCAGCGTAAGGATAGGGCAGCGTAGCAATCAGCCCCAGCATTTT. Its translation is CASSVRIGQRSNQPQHF. The variable domain in full, with the rest retrieved from reference TRBV9 and TRBJ1-5, is DSGVTQTPKHLITATGQRVTLRCSPRSGDLSVYWYQQSLDQGLQFLIQYYNGEERAKGNILERFSAQQFPDLHSELNLSSLELGDSALYFCASSVRIGQRSNQPQHFGDGTRLSIL.

The chain couples TRBV18 to TRBJ1-1, with no clear D. V gave up 5 bases and J gave up 1 base, with 8 bases separating them. Looked up from germline, CDR1 is KGHSH and CDR2 is LQKENI. The CDR3 has 13 amino acids. The chain's CDR3 is CASSSTGNTEAFF. Here the CDR3 DNA reads TGTGCCAGCTCATCCACGGGGAACACTGAAGCTTTCTTT.

Details on this clonotype: One junction end disagrees with the germline gene, perhaps due to a read error. The chain recombines TRBV30 with TRBJ1-2, with a possible D match to TRBD1 (6 bases). Germline lookup yields CDR1 GTSNPN and CDR2 SVGIG (reference sequence). CDR3 length: 13 residues. CDR3 residues: CVWSFLGGRGYTF. The CDR3 nucleotides read TGTGTCTGGAGTTTTCTGGGGGGGCGAGGCTACACCTTC.

This clonotype is medium-sized (0.01 to 0.1%) in the sample. The V gene is TRBV20-1, the J gene TRBJ1-3, with a tentative D call TRBD1 (5 bases). The V and J ends lost 5 bases and 0 bases respectively, with 11 bases between them. Germline CDR1 DFQATT, CDR2 SNEGSKA (reference sequence). CDR3 length: 14 amino acids. The CDR3 region is CSARGPISGNTIYF. CDR3 nucleotide sequence: TGCAGTGCTCGGGGACCGATCTCTGGAAACACCATATATTTT.

This chain links TRBV4-1 with TRBJ1-3; D remains unclear. The germline CDR1 and CDR2 sequences are MGHRA and YSYEKL. This CDR3 has 18 residues. Trimming took 3 bases from V and 0 from J, leaving 18 bases between them. This chain's CDR3 is CASSQLDMGFSSGNTIYF. CDR3 DNA: TGCGCCAGCAGCCAGCTAGATATGGGCTTCAGCTCTGGAAACACCATATATTTT.

In this sample, this clonotype turned up a few times. The V gene is TRBV6-2 or TRBV6-3, the J gene TRBJ1-1, with D maybe TRBD1 (6 bases). Per germline, CDR1 MNHEY and CDR2 SVGEGT. The CDR3 consists of 13 residues. V lost 10 bases, J lost 1 base, and 13 bases lay in between. This CDR3 reads CATSGQSNTEAFF. In DNA form, the CDR3 reads TGTGCCACTAGTGGACAGTCGAACACTGAAGCTTTCTTT.

The V and J genes are TRBV3-1 and TRBJ2-1; TRBD1 aligns across 10 bases. This CDR3 has 12 amino acids. The junction had 1 base not matched to a gene; V was cut back by 4 bases and J by 10 bases. Per germline, CDR1 LGHDT and CDR2 YNNKEL (reference sequence). This CDR3 is CASSLGQGEQFF. In DNA, the CDR3 is TGTGCCAGCAGCCTGGGACAGGGGGAGCAGTTCTTC.

The J gene is TRBJ1-2, the V gene TRBV11-2; TRBD1 is a possible D gene (5 bases). The CDR3 is 12 amino acids. Trimming took 1 base from V and 6 from J, leaving 6 bases between them. Germline assignment: CDR1 SGHAT and CDR2 FQNNGV. The chain's CDR3 is CASSLVRDGYTF. In DNA form, the CDR3 reads TGTGCCAGCAGCTTAGTCAGGGATGGCTACACCTTC. The full variable domain, rest sourced from reference TRBV11-2 and TRBJ1-2, is EAGVAQSPRYKIIEKRQSVAFWCNPISGHATLYWYQQILGQGPKLLIQFQNNGVVDDSQLPKDRFSAERLKGVDSTLKIQPAKLEDSAVYLCASSLVRDGYTFGSGTRLTVV.

This clonotype was counted between two and nine times. The chain recombines TRBV5-8 with TRBJ1-3, with 7 nucleotides matching TRBD1. This CDR3 is built from 15 residues. V shed 4 bases and J 2 bases; nucleotides not matched to a gene: 6. CDR1 is SGHTS and CDR2 is YDEGEE in the germline V gene. CDR3 residues: CASSSRQGPGNTIYF. In DNA form, the CDR3 reads TGTGCCAGCAGCAGTCGACAGGGACCTGGAAACACCATATATTTT.

V and J are TRBV4-1 and TRBJ1-6; D call uncertain. The V end was cut by 3 bases, the J end by 17 bases, with 20 bases between. CDR1 and CDR2 (germline): MGHRA, YSYEKL. The CDR3 has 14 residues. Here the CDR3 DNA reads TGCGCCAGCAGCCAGGAAAGATCCCACGGCACCGTCCACTTT. Amino acid sequence: CASSQERSHGTVHF.

The chain has TRBV30 and TRBJ2-5; 9 bases agree with TRBD2. Losses at the gene ends were 2 bases for V and 4 bases for J; bases not matched to a gene: 5. Germline values: CDR1 GTSNPN, CDR2 SVGIG (reference sequence). This CDR3 comprises 14 residues. The CDR3 sequence is CAWSMIAGAETQYF. Written as DNA, the CDR3 is TGTGCCTGGAGTATGATAGCGGGGGCAGAGACCCAGTACTTC. Full variable domain (rest looked up from reference TRBV30 and TRBJ2-5): SQTIHQWPATLVQPVGSPLSLECTVEGTSNPNLYWYRQAAGRGLQLLFYSVGIGQISSEVPQNLSASRPQDRQFILSSKKLLLSDSGFYLCAWSMIAGAETQYFGPGTRLLVL.

This clonotype has just one count. This chain links TRBV6-1 with TRBJ2-7; no firm D call. The CDR3 has 14 amino acids. The germline gives CDR1 MNHNS, CDR2 SASEGT. V lost 6 bases to trimming and J lost 4 bases, with 16 bases between them. The chain's CDR3 is CASRPGRRLYEQYF. DNA of the CDR3: TGTGCCAGCAGGCCCGGACGCCGGCTGTACGAGCAGTACTTC.

This clonotype turned up a few times. This chain joins TRBV21-1 and TRBJ1-2. TRBV21-1 is reported as a pseudogene. There are 16 residues in the CDR3. The DNA of the CDR3 is TGTGCCAGCAGCAATACAGCCACTTGTAGAGACTATGGCTACACCTTC. As protein: CASSNTATCRDYGYTF.

V is TRBV12-3 or TRBV12-4 and J is TRBJ2-1; 9 nucleotides line up with TRBD2. This CDR3 is built from 15 residues. V lost 5 bases to trimming and J lost 5 bases; unmatched junction nucleotides: 7. The CDR3 DNA reads as TGTGCCAGCAGTCTAAGGGGACTAGCAAACAATGAGCAGTTCTTC. The encoded protein is CASSLRGLANNEQFF.

The chain joins TRBV12-3 or TRBV12-4 to TRBJ1-6; TRBD1 aligns across 8 bases. The CDR3 has 14 amino acids. V shed 2 bases and J 9 bases; nucleotides not matched to a gene: 3. In DNA, the CDR3 is TGTGCCAGCAGTTTATCAGGGGGCGGTTCACCCCTCCACTTT. This sequence encodes CASSLSGGGSPLHF.

This chain uses TRBV7-3 with TRBJ1-2; a weak D match, TRBD1 (6 bases). CDR1 is SGHTA, CDR2 FQGTGA, per germline. CDR3 length: 13 residues. V lost 5 bases and J 4 bases, leaving 11 bases between the germline ends. CDR3 region: CASSREGGYGYTF. CDR3 nucleotide sequence: TGTGCCAGCAGCCGGGAGGGGGGCTATGGCTACACCTTC.